This T cell receptor (beta chain) was documented in a study of blood T cell repertoires in COVID-19 (dated by TCRdb to about 2020). Describing the broader study: Collaborator samples came from the United States, Italy and Spain and covered acute and convalescent phases of COVID-19. HLA class I and class II types, where available, came from metadata supplied by the sample provider rather than from assay-based typing. The samples were drawn from the first 160 participants of the ongoing ImmuneRACE study and from more than 1,000 subjects provided by 6 global collaborators. The repertoires were made available in a free public database intended to serve as a resource for research on the immune response to SARS-CoV-2. The prospective study material was composed of cDNA or gDNA derived from T cells, B-cell-depleted T cells, or PBMCs. A de-identified subject ID, COVID-19 status, age in years and sex were almost always included in the sample metadata. Subjects who had been exposed to COVID-19, were actively infected with it, or had recovered from it provided the deeply sampled blood TCRbeta repertoires that made up the dataset. What the research found in general, with its limitations: The quantity of clinical and demographic metadata differed by source and by participant and was supplied without curation.

Spanning cysteine to phenylalanine, the CDR3 consists of 15 amino acids. The read is trimmed to its CDR3 DNA, 45 bases read in frame from base 1. Compared with germline, V lacks 3 bases and J lacks 2 bases; bases without a gene match: 5. The germline V gene (reference sequence) gives CDR1 as GTSNPN and CDR2 as SVGIG. Another Seattle source contributed samples from volunteer blood donors who had recovered from COVID-19. Collaborating institutions collected whole blood in K2EDTA tubes following their own protocols. For TCRbeta analysis, collaborators shipped samples as frozen whole blood, isolated PBMCs, or DNA extracted from either of those sample types. TCRbeta CDR3 regions were amplified from genomic DNA by means of the immunoSEQ Assay, a bias-controlled multiplex PCR. As for the original processing: The number of nucleated cells in each sample was estimated by amplification of reference gene primers within the assay. Sequence reads were collapsed and filtered to measure the absolute abundance of every unique TCRbeta CDR3 rearrangement. For each sample, productive Simpson clonality was calculated as the square root of Simpson's diversity index over productive rearrangements. As stored in TCRdb, this immuneACCESS dataset retains in-frame rearrangements with V and J assigned. A fraction of the clones does not appear; measured against another copy, unresolved V genes explain less than half of the discrepancy, and the remainder lacks a known reason. The V and J calls and clone size come from that table; D and trimming were worked out from the DNA. This sample lists approximately 210,000 clones; 88% were detected once. The biggest ten clones account for roughly 5.6% of the sample.

Comments on this clone: The antigen this receptor binds is unknown. No much larger clone exists at a distance of one base, and base qualities are not known.

Material: peripheral blood. The TCR was taken from a woman aged 40 to 49 who had recovered from COVID-19. The sequence links TRBV30 to TRBJ2-1, with 9 bases in between that match TRBD2. The DNA sequence is given as TGTGCCTGGAGGTTTAGCGGGAGTGCCTACAATGAGCAGTTCTTC. This encodes CAWRFSGSAYNEQFF.